Following are 9 T cell receptor beta chains from one sample sequenced in a study of blood T cell repertoires in COVID-19. Assay used: immunoSEQ multiplex PCR; TCRdb lists only in-frame clones, some missing. The top ten hold approximately 1.2% of the sample, which has about 210,000 clones, about 91% seen once. The sample comprised peripheral blood. These receptor sequences come from a man aged 25-40 years with acute or convalescent COVID-19.

The chain combines TRBV11-2 with TRBJ2-3; maybe TRBD1 (6 bases). V was trimmed by 5 bases and J by 6 bases, leaving 15 bases between them. The CDR3 has 14 residues. Per germline, CDR1 SGHAT and CDR2 FQNNGV. The DNA for the CDR3 is TGTGCCAGCAGCCCGGGACACAGTTCTGATACGCAGTATTTT. It is translated as CASSPGHSSDTQYF.

The chain joins TRBV6-5 to TRBJ1-4, with TRBD1 matching 7 bases. With V trimmed by 2 bases and J by 6 bases, 6 bases remained unmatched. Germline V CDR1 and CDR2: MNHEY, SVGAGI. This CDR3 region has 15 residues. DNA for the CDR3: TGTGCCAGCAGTTACCTCGGACAGGTTGATGAAAAACTGTTTTTT. This codes for CASSYLGQVDEKLFF.

This clone was seen only a few times. The V call is TRBV30, the J call TRBJ1-3; 9 nucleotides line up with TRBD1. J lost 5 bases, V lost 7 bases, and 6 bases had no gene match. The CDR3 loop spans 13 amino acids. Germline V CDR1 and CDR2: GTSNPN, SVGIG (reference sequence). DNA for the CDR3: TGTGCCTACCAGGGACAGGGAAGAAACACCATATATTTT. It yields the protein CAYQGQGRNTIYF.

The V call is TRBV3-1 (or the pseudogene TRBV3-2), the J call TRBJ2-1, with TRBD2 matching over 14 bases. Germline V lookup: CDR1 LGHDT, CDR2 YNNKEL (reference sequence). V shed 1 base and J 0 bases; nucleotides not matched to a gene: 2. The CDR3 is made up of 18 amino acids. The CDR3 loop is CASSQGTSGRISYNEQFF. The CDR3 DNA reads as TGTGCCAGCAGCCAAGGGACTAGCGGGAGGATCTCCTACAATGAGCAGTTCTTC.

The V call is TRBV5-1, the J call TRBJ1-1; 7 bases are shared with TRBD1. CDR1 and CDR2 from the germline V gene are SGHRS and YFSETQ. The length of the CDR3 is 16 residues. Trimming removed 1 base from V and 6 bases from J; junction bases left unmatched: 12. The CDR3 DNA reads as TGCGCCAGCAGCTTGACCCGGACAGGTAGGGGTCCTGAAGCTTTCTTT. This codes for CASSLTRTGRGPEAFF.

This clone was picked up one time. The CDR3 spells CASSLGEDVNTEAFF. The DNA for the CDR3 is TGTGCCAGCTCCCTCGGCGAGGATGTGAACACTGAAGCTTTCTTT. This sequence joins TRBV18 and TRBJ1-1, with D unresolved. The germline V and J ends were trimmed by 6 bases and 0 bases, with 14 bases remaining between them. CDR1 and CDR2 from the germline V gene are KGHSH and LQKENI. The CDR3 length is 15 residues.

The sample holds a few counts of this clone. The rearrangement joins TRBV9 to TRBJ1-6, with 7 bases aligning to TRBD1. This CDR3 is 14 amino acids long. CDR1 is SGDLS and CDR2 is YYNGEE in the germline V gene. V gave up 4 bases and J gave up 14 bases; unmatched junction bases: 12. The CDR3 DNA sequence: TGTGCCAGCAGCTCTCGAACAGGGGTCGGGGCCCTCCACTTT. Translating it yields CASSSRTGVGALHF.

This rearrangement joins TRBV28 to TRBJ2-7; D may be TRBD1 (6 bases). The length of the CDR3 is 14 residues. V gave up 3 bases and J gave up 5 bases, with 14 bases separating them. CDR1 and CDR2 (germline): MDHEN, SYDVKM. CDR3 sequence (DNA): TGTGCCAGCAGTTTCAGCTGGGGGCAGGACGAGCAGTACTTC. Translating it yields CASSFSWGQDEQYF.

This clone was picked up a small number of times. This chain links TRBV4-1 with TRBJ2-1; 9 bases map to TRBD2. CDR1 is MGHRA and CDR2 is YSYEKL in the germline V gene. J gave up 12 bases and V 4 bases, and 13 bases lay outside the gene matches. This CDR3 is built from 15 residues. The CDR3 loop reads CASSPTGTSPRGQFF. DNA for the CDR3: TGCGCCAGCAGCCCCACAGGGACTAGCCCCAGGGGGCAGTTCTTC.